This section outlines one T cell receptor beta chain sequence together with its context. The sample is drawn from a study of blood T cell repertoires in COVID-19. The protocol was immunoSEQ multiplex PCR, while the TCRdb copy is restricted to in-frame clones and leaves out a portion. Here the sample spans 350,000 to 400,000 clones, roughly 86% being singletons. This receptor was obtained from a man in his forties in a cohort exposed to, infected with or recovered from COVID-19 (not recorded which). Sample: PBMCs or T cells enriched from blood (not recorded which).

The CDR3 protein is CATRGTTGVGGYTF. CDR3 bases: TGTGCCACCAGAGGAACAACAGGGGTGGGAGGCTACACCTTC. The V and J genes are TRBV24-1 and TRBJ1-2; 7 nucleotides line up with TRBD1. J gave up 8 bases and V 7 bases, and 12 bases lay outside the gene matches. The CDR3 consists of 14 residues. The germline CDR1 and CDR2 sequences are KGHDR and SFDVKD.